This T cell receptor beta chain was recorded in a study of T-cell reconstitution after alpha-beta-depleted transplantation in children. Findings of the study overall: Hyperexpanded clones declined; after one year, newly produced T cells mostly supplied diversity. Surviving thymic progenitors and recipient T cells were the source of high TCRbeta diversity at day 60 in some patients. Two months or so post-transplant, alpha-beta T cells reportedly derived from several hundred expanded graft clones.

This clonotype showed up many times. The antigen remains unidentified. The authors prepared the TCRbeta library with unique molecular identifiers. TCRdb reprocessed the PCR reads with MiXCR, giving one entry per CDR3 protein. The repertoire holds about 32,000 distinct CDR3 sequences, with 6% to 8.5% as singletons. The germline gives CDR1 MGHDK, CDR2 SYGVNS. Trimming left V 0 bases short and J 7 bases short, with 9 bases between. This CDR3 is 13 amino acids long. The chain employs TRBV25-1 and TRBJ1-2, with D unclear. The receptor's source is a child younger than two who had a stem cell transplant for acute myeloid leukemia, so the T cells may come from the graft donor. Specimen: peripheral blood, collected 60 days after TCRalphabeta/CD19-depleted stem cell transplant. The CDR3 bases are TGTGCCAGCAGTGAATACCCGGCGAGTGGCTACACCTTC. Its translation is CASSEYPASGYTF.